The rows below give T cell receptor beta chains drawn from one sample of a study of CXCR3-negative and CXCR3-positive naive CD8 T cells. Reanalyzing the 5' RACE reads, TCRdb keeps one entry per CDR3 protein, without DNA. The sample includes 28,000 or so distinct CDR3 sequences. Sequencing was done on a sample of naive CXCR3- CD8+ T cells from blood. The source of these receptors is a human donor in good health. Some clones in this sample may be carry-over from other donors' samples. The CDR3 runs from the conserved cysteine through the conserved F or W. Part of the rows lack a size; the others show once, few, many or a class for expanded clones.

clone size	V gene	J gene	CDR3 length	CDR3 protein
NA	TRBV12-3/TRBV12-4	TRBJ1-1	11	CASSDGDEAFF
NA	TRBV11-1	TRBJ2-7	13	CASSSRTEYEQYF
NA	TRBV29-1	TRBJ2-1	12	CSVPRPTNEQFF
medium-sized	TRBV10-2	TRBJ1-2	16	CASSESPGPPHSGYTF
NA	TRBV9	TRBJ2-1	17	CASSVSGLAGDYNEQFF
NA	TRBV29-1	TRBJ1-5	13	CSVEDGAAMPQHF
NA	TRBV3-1	TRBJ2-3	14	CASSEDPSTDTQYF
NA	TRBV5-1	TRBJ2-7	12	CASSSSGYEQYF
NA	TRBV7-9	TRBJ2-3	18	CASSILLVLYQDTDTQYF
NA	TRBV7-6	TRBJ2-7	15	CASRRRPQGGYEQYF
NA	TRBV12-3/TRBV12-4	TRBJ1-1	18	CASSLAPGRGGRVTEAFF
NA	TRBV28	TRBJ1-2	14	CASSVGQGEYGYTF
NA	TRBV29-1	TRBJ2-1	13	CSERHGSYNEQFF
NA	TRBV7-9	TRBJ1-1	16	CASSTQAGTVNTEAFF
NA	TRBV4-2	TRBJ2-3	15	CASSLDPSGTDTQYF
NA	TRBV7-9	TRBJ2-4	16	CASSLTWSQAKNIQYF
NA	TRBV10-3	TRBJ2-7	13	CAIKGPSSYEQYF
NA	TRBV7-3	TRBJ1-2	17	CASSWGQGGVANYGYTF
NA	TRBV14	TRBJ2-7	15	CASSQDIGALYEQYF
NA	TRBV29-1	TRBJ2-1	16	CSVEQRASGGNNEQFF
NA	TRBV28	TRBJ2-7	13	CASSRGTETEQYF
NA	TRBV5-4	TRBJ2-7	15	CASSPLTGFGYEQYF
NA	TRBV6-5	TRBJ2-7	11	CASSLGPEQYF
NA	TRBV7-9	TRBJ2-7	12	CASSLGLGEQYF
NA	TRBV29-1	TRBJ2-1	13	CSVVGDRGNEQFF
NA	TRBV29-1	TRBJ1-5	15	CSVVGGEDSNQPQHF
NA	TRBV20-1	TRBJ1-2	15	CSARDYGQGDYGYTF
NA	TRBV4-3	TRBJ1-5	16	CASSQDLYRRSQPQHF